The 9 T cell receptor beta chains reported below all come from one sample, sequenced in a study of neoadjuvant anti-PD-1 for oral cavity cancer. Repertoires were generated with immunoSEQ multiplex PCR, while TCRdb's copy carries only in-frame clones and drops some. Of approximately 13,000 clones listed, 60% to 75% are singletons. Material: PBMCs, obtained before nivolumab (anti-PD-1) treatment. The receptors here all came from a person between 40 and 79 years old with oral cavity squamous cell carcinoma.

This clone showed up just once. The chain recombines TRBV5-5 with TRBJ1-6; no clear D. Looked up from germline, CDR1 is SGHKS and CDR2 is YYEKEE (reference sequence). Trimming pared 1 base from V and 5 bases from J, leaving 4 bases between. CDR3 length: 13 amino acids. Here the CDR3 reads CASSLKDNSPLHF. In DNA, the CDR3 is TGTGCCAGCAGCTTGAAGGATAATTCACCCCTCCACTTT.

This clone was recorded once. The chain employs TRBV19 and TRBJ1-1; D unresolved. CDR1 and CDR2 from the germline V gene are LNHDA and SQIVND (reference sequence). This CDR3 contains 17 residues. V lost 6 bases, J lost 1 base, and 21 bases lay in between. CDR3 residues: CASRDLYEKGKNTEAFF. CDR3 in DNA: TGTGCCAGTAGGGATCTATACGAGAAGGGAAAGAACACTGAAGCTTTCTTT.

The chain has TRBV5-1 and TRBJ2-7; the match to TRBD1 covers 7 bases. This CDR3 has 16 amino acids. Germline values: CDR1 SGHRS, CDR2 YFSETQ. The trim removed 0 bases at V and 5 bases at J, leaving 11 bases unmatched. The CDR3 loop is CASSLVGGRGLHEQYF. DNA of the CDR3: TGCGCCAGCAGCTTGGTAGGGGGCAGGGGTTTACACGAGCAGTACTTC. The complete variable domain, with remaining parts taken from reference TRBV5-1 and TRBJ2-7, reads KAGVTQTPRYLIKTRGQQVTLSCSPISGHRSVSWYQQTPGQGLQFLFEYFSETQRNKGNFPGRFSGRQFSNSRSEMNVSTLELGDSALYLCASSLVGGRGLHEQYFGPGTRLTVT.

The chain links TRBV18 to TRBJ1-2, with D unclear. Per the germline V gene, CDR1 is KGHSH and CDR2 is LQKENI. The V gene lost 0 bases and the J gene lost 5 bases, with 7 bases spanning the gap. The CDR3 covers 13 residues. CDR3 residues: CASSPPDLYGYTF. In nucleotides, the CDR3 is TGTGCCAGCTCACCACCAGACCTATATGGCTACACCTTC.

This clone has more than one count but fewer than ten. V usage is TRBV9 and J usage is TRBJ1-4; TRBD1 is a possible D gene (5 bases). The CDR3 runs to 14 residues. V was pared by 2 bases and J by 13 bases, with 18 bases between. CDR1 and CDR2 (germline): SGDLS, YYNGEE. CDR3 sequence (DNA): TGTGCCAGCAGCGTCGAAGGACAACTCGGAGGACTGTTTTTT. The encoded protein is CASSVEGQLGGLFF.

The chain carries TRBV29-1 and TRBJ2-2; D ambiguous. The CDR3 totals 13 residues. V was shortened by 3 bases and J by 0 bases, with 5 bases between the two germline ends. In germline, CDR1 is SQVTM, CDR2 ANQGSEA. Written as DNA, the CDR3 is TGCAGCGTTGATAGTTCGAACACCGGGGAGCTGTTTTTT. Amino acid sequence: CSVDSSNTGELFF.

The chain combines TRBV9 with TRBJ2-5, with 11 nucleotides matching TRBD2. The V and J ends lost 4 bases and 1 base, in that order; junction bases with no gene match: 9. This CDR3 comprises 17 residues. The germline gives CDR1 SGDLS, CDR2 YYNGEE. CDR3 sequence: CASSPQGTSGSQETQYF. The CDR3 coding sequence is TGTGCCAGCAGCCCCCAAGGGACTAGCGGATCCCAAGAGACCCAGTACTTC.

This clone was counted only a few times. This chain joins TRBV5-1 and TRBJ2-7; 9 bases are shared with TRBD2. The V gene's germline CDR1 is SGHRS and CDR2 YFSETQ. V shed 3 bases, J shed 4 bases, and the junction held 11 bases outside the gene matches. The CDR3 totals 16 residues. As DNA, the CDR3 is TGCGCCAGCAGCTATCAAGCTAGCGGGGATATATACGAGCAGTACTTC. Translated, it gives CASSYQASGDIYEQYF.

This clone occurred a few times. The CDR3 DNA is TGTGCCAGCTCACTCCGACAATTAACGGCCAAAAACATTCAGTACTTC. As protein: CASSLRQLTAKNIQYF. The chain recombines TRBV18 with TRBJ2-4; no clear D gene. The germline CDR1 and CDR2 sequences are KGHSH and LQKENI. V was cut by 4 bases and J by 1 base, with 14 bases left in between. This CDR3 contains 16 residues.